Given below is one T cell receptor (beta chain) in context. The sample belongs to a study of blood T cell repertoires in COVID-19. Across the whole study: COVID-19 samples from acute and convalescent phases originated in the United States, Italy and Spain.

Sequencing was performed with immunoSEQ multiplex PCR; in TCRdb, only in-frame clones are kept and a portion is missing. The table shows more than 250,000 clones, with 84% occurring only once. The sample comprised peripheral blood. The TCR comes from a human donor in a cohort sampled during active COVID-19.

The DNA for the CDR3 is TGTGCCAGCAGCGCCGGGGATCTGAGGAGGGCAGATACGCAGTATTTT. Translating it yields CASSAGDLRRADTQYF. V usage is TRBV9 and J usage is TRBJ2-3; D might be TRBD2 (6 bases). Germline values: CDR1 SGDLS, CDR2 YYNGEE. The CDR3 spans 16 residues. Trimming removed 3 bases from V and 4 bases from J, with 18 bases in between.